This entry lists 23 T cell receptor beta chains sequenced from one sample in a study of T cells in Graves' hyperthyroidism and ophthalmopathy. What was amplified from RNA transcripts were TCR beta CDR3 regions. HTBI primers were employed in a first-round RT-PCR of the TCR CDR3. TCRdb re-called the multiplex PCR reads through MiXCR, storing one row per CDR3 protein. Among hundreds of thousands of distinct CDR3 sequences, 15% to 17% were seen once, and the ten largest hold 13% to 15%. Sequencing was carried out using blood. These receptors all stem from a woman between 18 and 29 years old with Graves' hyperthyroidism.

The table lists this clonotype with many counts. The chain joins TRBV3-1 to TRBJ2-3, with 8 bases identical to TRBD2. CDR3 size: 17 residues. J lost 2 bases, V lost 6 bases, and 13 bases had no gene match. CDR1 is LGHDT, CDR2 YNNKEL, per germline (reference sequence). This CDR3 is CASSPKRGRSVTDTQYF. For the CDR3, the DNA is TGTGCCAGCAGTCCCAAGCGGGGGAGATCCGTCACAGATACGCAGTATTTT.

At least ten counts were recorded for this clonotype. V usage is TRBV11-1 and J usage is TRBJ2-3, with TRBD1 identical over 10 bases. CDR1 is SGHAT and CDR2 is FQDESV in the germline V gene (reference sequence). The V and J ends lost 4 bases and 5 bases, in that order; junction bases with no gene match: 9. The CDR3 contains 16 residues. CDR3 protein: CASSSRDRGGGDTQYF. For the CDR3, the DNA is TGTGCCAGCAGCTCCCGGGACAGGGGAGGAGGAGATACGCAGTATTTT. The variable domain in full, completed from reference TRBV11-1 and TRBJ2-3, reads EAEVAQSPRYKITEKSQAVAFWCDPISGHATLYWYRQILGQGPELLVQFQDESVVDDSQLPKDRFSAERLKGVDSTLKIQPAELGDSAMYLCASSSRDRGGGDTQYFGPGTRLTVL.

This clonotype was found a few times. This chain connects TRBV20-1 to TRBJ1-4; D may be TRBD1 (5 bases). The CDR3 is 13 residues long. V lost 4 bases to trimming and J lost 6 bases, with 12 bases between them. CDR1 and CDR2 from the germline V gene are DFQATT and SNEGSKA (reference sequence). The CDR3 loop is CSATSGTDEKLFF. The CDR3 region has the DNA TGCAGTGCTACCTCCGGGACTGATGAAAAACTGTTTTTT.

This chain uses TRBV2 with TRBJ2-7; 8 nucleotides align to TRBD1. V shed 8 bases, J shed 3 bases, and the junction held 6 bases outside the gene matches. This CDR3 spans 13 amino acids. The germline CDR1 and CDR2 sequences are SNHLY and FYNNEI. DNA for the CDR3: TGTGCCAGCCTCCAAGGACAGGGCTACGAGCAGTACTTC. Translated: CASLQGQGYEQYF.

This clonotype was found a few times. The CDR3 DNA reads as TGTGCCAGCAGCTTAGTATCCGCGAACACCGGGGAGCTGTTTTTT. As protein: CASSLVSANTGELFF. The V and J genes are TRBV7-8 and TRBJ2-2; D is uncertain. V shed 1 base and J shed 0 bases, with 6 bases lying between them. This CDR3 region has 15 residues. Germline assignment: CDR1 SGHVS and CDR2 FQNEAQ.

Regarding this clonotype: Being one base from a much bigger clone, this may be a read error. The chain recombines TRBV6-2 or TRBV6-3 with TRBJ2-7, with D possibly being TRBD2 (5 bases). In germline, CDR1 is MNHEY, CDR2 SVGEGT. Trimming left V 8 bases short and J 0 bases short, with 14 bases between. The CDR3 is 14 residues long. The CDR3 spells CASVLGPRSYEQYF. The CDR3 region has the DNA TGTGCCAGCGTACTAGGTCCACGCTCCTACGAGCAGTACTTC.

This clonotype has at least ten counts. The chain is built from TRBV10-3 and TRBJ1-1; D gene ambiguous. Trimming shortened V by 8 bases and J by 1 base, and 11 bases separated the two germline ends. Looked up from germline, CDR1 is ENHRY and CDR2 is SYGVKD. This CDR3 has 13 residues. CDR3 amino acids: CAIGRDWNTEAFF. CDR3 sequence (DNA): TGTGCCATCGGCCGGGATTGGAACACTGAAGCTTTCTTT.

With respect to this clonotype: Given a much more abundant clone one base away, this may be a read error. This chain connects TRBV28 to TRBJ2-5; TRBD1 matches 7 bases. CDR1 and CDR2 from the germline V gene are MDHEN and SYDVKM. The CDR3 sequence is 15 residues long. V lost 5 bases and J lost 0; bases outside the gene matches: 6. CDR3 DNA sequence: TGTGCCAGCAGTCTGGGACAGCCGTACCAAGAGACCCAGTACTTC. This codes for CASSLGQPYQETQYF.

CDR3 residues: CASRQTGAGNTIYF. CDR3 nucleotides: TGCGCCAGCAGACAAACGGGGGCTGGAAACACCATATATTTT. This chain links TRBV5-1 with TRBJ1-3; D is perhaps TRBD1 (5 bases). V gave up 5 bases and J gave up 2 bases, with 11 bases separating them. The CDR3 contains 14 residues. Germline V gene sequence: CDR1 SGHRS, CDR2 YFSETQ.

This clonotype showed up many times. The DNA of the CDR3 is TGCAGTGCGAACCGGGGCCTCTACGAGCAGTACTTC. It encodes CSANRGLYEQYF. The chain is built from TRBV20-1 and TRBJ2-7; D could derive from TRBD1 or TRBD2 (5 bases each). Germline-derived CDR1 and CDR2 are DFQATT and SNEGSKA (reference sequence). The CDR3 runs to 12 residues. Between the trimmed V and J ends, which lost 6 bases and 3 bases, there was a span of 12 bases.

This clonotype was observed at least ten times. The chain carries TRBV19 and TRBJ2-7; TRBD1 is a possible D gene (5 bases). V shed 1 base and J shed 4 bases, with 11 bases lying between them. The germline gives CDR1 LNHDA, CDR2 SQIVND (reference sequence). The CDR3 is 14 amino acids. The CDR3 here is CASSIGQGTYEQYF. CDR3 bases: TGTGCCAGTAGTATAGGGCAGGGAACGTACGAGCAGTACTTC.

This clonotype was seen a handful of times. The rearrangement links TRBV29-1 to TRBJ2-2, with TRBD2 matching over 9 bases. The CDR3 extends over 15 amino acids. Germline V CDR1 and CDR2: SQVTM, ANQGSEA. Trimming at V came to 3 bases and at J to 4 bases, leaving 6 bases not matched to a gene. CDR3 DNA sequence: TGCAGCGTTGATTCGGCGGGGGGGTCCACCGGGGAGCTGTTTTTT. It translates to CSVDSAGGSTGELFF.

This clonotype was seen many times. The chain has TRBV27 and TRBJ1-6; D is possibly TRBD1 (5 bases). The germline CDR1 and CDR2 sequences are MNHEY and SMNVEV (reference sequence). Trimming cost V 1 base and J 8 bases, with 15 bases left between them. The CDR3 is 16 amino acids. The CDR3 DNA reads TGTGCCAGCAGTTTATACATTCAGGGTGGGCATTCACCCCTCCACTTT. This sequence encodes CASSLYIQGGHSPLHF.

This chain links TRBV7-2 with TRBJ1-2; perhaps TRBD1 as D (6 bases). V was pared by 4 bases and J by 8 bases, with 17 bases between. The germline V gene encodes CDR1 SGHTA and CDR2 FQGNSA. This CDR3 region has 14 residues. The CDR3 DNA follows: TGTGCCAGCAGCTCATTAGGGGGGGCGGGAGGCTACACCTTC. Residues: CASSSLGGAGGYTF.

The J gene is TRBJ2-5, the V gene TRBV7-2; no clear D gene. The CDR3 is made up of 13 amino acids. V was cut by 5 bases and J by 5 bases, with 12 bases left in between. The germline gives CDR1 SGHTA, CDR2 FQGNSA. In DNA form, the CDR3 reads TGTGCCAGCAGCACCTTGGTCTGGGAGACCCAGTACTTC. This gives the protein CASSTLVWETQYF.

This clonotype was picked up many times. The V gene is TRBV7-9, the J gene TRBJ2-2; TRBD1 is a possible D gene (6 bases). Germline CDR1 is SEHNR and CDR2 is FQNEAQ (reference sequence). This CDR3 is built from 15 residues. Trimming shortened V by 5 bases and J by 0 bases, and 10 bases separated the two germline ends. The CDR3 DNA is TGTGCCAGCAGCCCAGGACAGACGAACACCGGGGAGCTGTTTTTT. Translation: CASSPGQTNTGELFF.

On this clonotype: One end of the junction varies from germline; a read error may be responsible. The chain couples TRBV15 to TRBJ1-1; TRBD1 might be the D (5 bases). Germline V gives CDR1 LNHNV, CDR2 YYDKDF (reference sequence). This CDR3 has 13 amino acids. As DNA, the CDR3 is TGTGCCACCGGCAGGGATGTTCGAACTGAAGCTTTCTTT. Its protein is CATGRDVRTEAFF.

The chain is built from TRBV7-9 and TRBJ1-1, with D tentatively TRBD1 (5 bases). The CDR3 is 14 residues long. The germline gives CDR1 SEHNR, CDR2 FQNEAQ (reference sequence). Trimming stripped 1 base from V and 5 bases from J, with 11 bases between. This CDR3 reads CASSLGWGETEAFF. The CDR3 DNA sequence: TGTGCCAGCAGCTTAGGGTGGGGGGAGACTGAAGCTTTCTTT.

This clonotype was seen only a few times. The J gene is TRBJ1-1, the V gene TRBV7-9; the D gene is possibly TRBD1 (5 bases). Germline V gives CDR1 SEHNR, CDR2 FQNEAQ (reference sequence). This CDR3 contains 16 residues. Trimming left V 1 base short and J 5 bases short, with 17 bases between. CDR3 sequence: CASSLGGLGRGTEAFF. The CDR3 DNA reads TGTGCCAGCAGCTTAGGGGGGTTGGGACGAGGGACTGAAGCTTTCTTT.

This clonotype was seen a handful of times. V and J are TRBV9 and TRBJ1-4; 8 nucleotides agree with TRBD1. This CDR3 comprises 17 residues. CDR1 and CDR2 (germline): SGDLS, YYNGEE. With V trimmed by 0 bases and J by 4 bases, 8 bases remained unmatched. This CDR3 is CASSVEPGGAGNEKLFF. DNA for the CDR3: TGTGCCAGCAGCGTAGAACCAGGGGGCGCAGGTAATGAAAAACTGTTTTTT.

This clonotype was recorded many times. This rearrangement joins TRBV28 to TRBJ2-7, with D possibly matching TRBD1 (6 bases). In germline, CDR1 is MDHEN, CDR2 SYDVKM. The CDR3 spans 13 residues. The V end was cut by 8 bases, the J end by 7 bases, with 18 bases between. CDR3 amino acids: CASGRDTDVEQYF. The CDR3 nucleotides are TGTGCCAGCGGTCGGGACACGGACGTGGAGCAGTACTTC.

This clonotype was detected only once. A much more abundant neighbour one base away suggests this may be a read error. The rearrangement links TRBV3-1 to TRBJ2-6, with D unresolved. Per germline, CDR1 LGHDT and CDR2 YNNKEL (reference sequence). Trimming took off 4 bases at V and 0 bases at J, with 7 bases between the two ends. This CDR3 contains 15 residues. CDR3 sequence (DNA): TGTGCCAGCAGCCGTAGGGCCTCTGGGGCCAACGTCCTGACTTTC. It specifies CASSRRASGANVLTF.

This chain uses TRBV14 with TRBJ2-6, with no clear D. From germline, CDR1 is SGHDN and CDR2 FVKESK. The V end was cut by 4 bases, the J end by 0 bases, with 7 bases between. The CDR3 loop spans 15 amino acids. Here the CDR3 reads CASSPYDSGANVLTF. Written as DNA, the CDR3 is TGTGCCAGCAGCCCGTATGACTCTGGGGCCAACGTCCTGACTTTC.